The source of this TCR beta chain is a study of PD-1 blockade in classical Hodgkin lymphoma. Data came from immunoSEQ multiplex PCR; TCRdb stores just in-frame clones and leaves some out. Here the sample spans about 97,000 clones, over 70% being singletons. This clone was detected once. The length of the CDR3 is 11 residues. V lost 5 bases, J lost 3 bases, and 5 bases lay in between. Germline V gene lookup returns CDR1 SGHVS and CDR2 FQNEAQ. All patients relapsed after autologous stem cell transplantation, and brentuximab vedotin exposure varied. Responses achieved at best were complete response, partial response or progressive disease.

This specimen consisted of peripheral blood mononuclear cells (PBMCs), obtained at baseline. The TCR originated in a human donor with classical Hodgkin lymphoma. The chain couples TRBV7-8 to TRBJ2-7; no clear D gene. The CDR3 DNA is TGTGCCAGCAGCGATCGCTACGAGCAGTACTTC. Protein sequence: CASSDRYEQYF.